This TCR beta chain derives from a study of blood T cell repertoires in COVID-19. Background on the study: The samples span acute and convalescent COVID-19 from the United States, Italy and Spain. The cDNA or gDNA used as material had been derived from T cells, B-cell-depleted T cells, or PBMCs.

The CDR3 has 13 residues. CDR1 is SGHRS, CDR2 YFSETQ, per germline. V was pared by 6 bases and J by 2 bases, with 10 bases between. Original handling: Amplifying reference gene primers gave estimates of nucleated cell counts. Sequencing used immunoSEQ multiplex PCR; TCRdb keeps in-frame clones, though not all of them. The V and J calls and clone size were taken over from that table, and D and trimming were inferred from the DNA. The table shows roughly 150,000 clones, with around four fifths occurring only once. The chain joins TRBV5-1 to TRBJ2-3; D may be TRBD2 (5 bases). Sequencing was performed on peripheral blood. The sequence derives from a man in his 70s with acute or convalescent COVID-19. CDR3 sequence (DNA): TGCGCCAGCAATCCGGGATCCACAGATACGCAGTATTTT. It codes for CASNPGSTDTQYF. Full variable domain (remainder filled in from reference TRBV5-1 and TRBJ2-3): KAGVTQTPRYLIKTRGQQVTLSCSPISGHRSVSWYQQTPGQGLQFLFEYFSETQRNKGNFPGRFSGRQFSNSRSEMNVSTLELGDSALYLCASNPGSTDTQYFGPGTRLTVL.